Listed here is a single T cell receptor beta chain. The data stem from a study of blood T cell repertoires in COVID-19. Study overall: Acute and convalescent COVID-19 specimens originated in the United States, Italy and Spain. Sample material is recorded as cDNA or gDNA derived from T cells, B-cell-depleted T cells, or PBMCs.

The repertoire was sequenced with immunoSEQ multiplex PCR; TCRdb's copy has only in-frame clones and lacks some. This sample has approximately 100,000 clones, with over 75% found just once. CDR3 length: 15 residues. Trimming removed 4 bases from V and 7 bases from J; junction bases left unmatched: 5. Looked up from germline, CDR1 is KGHDR and CDR2 is SFDVKD. This TCR was recovered from a woman aged 55-69 years with acute or convalescent COVID-19. The chain employs TRBV24-1 and TRBJ2-1; 11 bases line up with TRBD2. Sequencing was carried out using peripheral blood. CDR3 nucleotides: TGTGCCACCAGTGAGTCGGGGACTAGCGGAAATGAGCAGTTCTTC. Protein product: CATSESGTSGNEQFF.